This T cell receptor (beta chain) was recorded in a study of T cell responses to AZD1222 COVID-19 vaccine. Only in-frame clones appear in the TCRdb table, and some are missing; sequencing was by immunoSEQ multiplex PCR. The sample shows 95,000 to 100,000 clones, approximately 90% of them seen only once. Trimming at V came to 4 bases and at J to 7 bases, leaving 7 bases not matched to a gene. The CDR3 contains 15 residues. CDR1 is SGHRS, CDR2 YFSETQ, per germline. V and J are TRBV5-1 and TRBJ1-4, with TRBD1 matching over 10 bases. The sequence was obtained from an adult in good health. The sample in question was peripheral blood, obtained on day 0 of AZD1222 vaccination. CDR3 DNA: TGCGCCAGCAGCGTCGGGACAGGGGACGGTGAAAAACTGTTTTTT. It yields the protein CASSVGTGDGEKLFF.